Detailed here is one TCR beta chain. Data came from immunoSEQ multiplex PCR; TCRdb stores just in-frame clones and leaves some out. Seen here are 150,000 to 180,000 clones, 91% observed once, and the top ten hold 0.55%. The sample is drawn from a study of blood T cell repertoires in COVID-19. This CDR3 region has 15 residues. J was trimmed by 6 bases and V by 7 bases; bases with no gene match: 8. CDR1 is SNHLY and CDR2 is FYNNEI in the germline V gene. Sequencing used peripheral blood. This receptor was identified in a man in his fifties or sixties with acute or convalescent COVID-19. The genes are TRBV2 and TRBJ2-7, with TRBD2 matching 14 bases. The CDR3 DNA reads TGTGCCAGCATCCCGGGACTAGCGGGAGACTCCGAGCAGTACTTC. Residues: CASIPGLAGDSEQYF.